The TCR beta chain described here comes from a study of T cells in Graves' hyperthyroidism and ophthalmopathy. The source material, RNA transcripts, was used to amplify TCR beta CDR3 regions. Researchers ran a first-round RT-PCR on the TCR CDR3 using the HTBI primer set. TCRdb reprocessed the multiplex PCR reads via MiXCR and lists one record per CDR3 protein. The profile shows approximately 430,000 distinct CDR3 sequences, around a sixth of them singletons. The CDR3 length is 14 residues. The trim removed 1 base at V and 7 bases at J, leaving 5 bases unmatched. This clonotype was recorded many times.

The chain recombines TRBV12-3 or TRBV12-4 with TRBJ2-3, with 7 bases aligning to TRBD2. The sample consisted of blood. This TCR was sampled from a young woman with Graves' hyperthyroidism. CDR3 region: CASSLGLASYTQYF. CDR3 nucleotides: TGTGCCAGCAGTTTAGGACTAGCATCCTATACGCAGTATTTT.